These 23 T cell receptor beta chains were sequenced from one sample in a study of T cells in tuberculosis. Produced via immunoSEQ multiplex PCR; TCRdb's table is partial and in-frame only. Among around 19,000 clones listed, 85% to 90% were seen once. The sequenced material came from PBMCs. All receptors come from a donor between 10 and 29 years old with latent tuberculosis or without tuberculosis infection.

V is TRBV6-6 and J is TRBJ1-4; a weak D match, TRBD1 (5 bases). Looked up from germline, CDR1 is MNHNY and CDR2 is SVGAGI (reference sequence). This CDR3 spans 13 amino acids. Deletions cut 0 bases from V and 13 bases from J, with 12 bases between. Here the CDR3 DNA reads TGTGCCAGCAGTTACTCGATGGCAGGGATACTGTTTTTT. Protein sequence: CASSYSMAGILFF.

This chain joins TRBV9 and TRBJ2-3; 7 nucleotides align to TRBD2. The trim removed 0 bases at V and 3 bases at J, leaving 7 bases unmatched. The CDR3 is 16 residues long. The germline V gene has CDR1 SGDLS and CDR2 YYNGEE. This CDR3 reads CASSVGVGEGTDTQYF. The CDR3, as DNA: TGTGCCAGCAGCGTAGGTGTGGGGGAGGGTACAGATACGCAGTATTTT.

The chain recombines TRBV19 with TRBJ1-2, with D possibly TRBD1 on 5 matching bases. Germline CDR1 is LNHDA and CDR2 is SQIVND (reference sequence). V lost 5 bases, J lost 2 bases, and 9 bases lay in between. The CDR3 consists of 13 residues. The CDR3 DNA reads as TGTGCCAGTAGTTTGACAGCAAACTATGGCTACACCTTC. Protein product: CASSLTANYGYTF.

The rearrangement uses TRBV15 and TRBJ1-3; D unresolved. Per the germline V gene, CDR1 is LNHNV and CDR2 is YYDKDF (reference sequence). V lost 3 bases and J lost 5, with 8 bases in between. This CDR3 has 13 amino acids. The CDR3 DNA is TGTGCCACCAGCAGGAGGGAACGAAACACCATATATTTT. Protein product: CATSRRERNTIYF.

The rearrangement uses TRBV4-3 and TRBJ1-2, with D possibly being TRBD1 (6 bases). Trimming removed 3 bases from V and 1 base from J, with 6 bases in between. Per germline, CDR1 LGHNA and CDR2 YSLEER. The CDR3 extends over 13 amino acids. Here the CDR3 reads CASSQGHNYGYTF. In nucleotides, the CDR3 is TGCGCCAGCAGCCAGGGACATAACTATGGCTACACCTTC.

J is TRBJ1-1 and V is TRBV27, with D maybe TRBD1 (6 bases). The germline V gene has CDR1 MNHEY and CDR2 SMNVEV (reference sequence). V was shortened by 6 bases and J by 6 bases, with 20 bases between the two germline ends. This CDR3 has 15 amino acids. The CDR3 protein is CASSRGDTGGPEAFF. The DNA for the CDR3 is TGTGCCAGCAGCCGTGGGGACACGGGGGGACCTGAAGCTTTCTTT.

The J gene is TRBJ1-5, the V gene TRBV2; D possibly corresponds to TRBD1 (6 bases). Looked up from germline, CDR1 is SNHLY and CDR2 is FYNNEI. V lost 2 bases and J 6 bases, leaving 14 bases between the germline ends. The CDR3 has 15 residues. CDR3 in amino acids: CASSEIGGGGQPQHF. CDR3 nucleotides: TGTGCCAGCAGTGAAATTGGGGGAGGGGGTCAGCCCCAGCATTTT.

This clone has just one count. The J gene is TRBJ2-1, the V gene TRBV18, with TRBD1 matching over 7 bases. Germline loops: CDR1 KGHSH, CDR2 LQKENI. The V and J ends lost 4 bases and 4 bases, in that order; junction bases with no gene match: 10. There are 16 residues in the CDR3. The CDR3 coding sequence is TGTGCCAGCTCACGCCCAGCAGGGGGATTGTACAATGAGCAGTTCTTC. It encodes CASSRPAGGLYNEQFF.

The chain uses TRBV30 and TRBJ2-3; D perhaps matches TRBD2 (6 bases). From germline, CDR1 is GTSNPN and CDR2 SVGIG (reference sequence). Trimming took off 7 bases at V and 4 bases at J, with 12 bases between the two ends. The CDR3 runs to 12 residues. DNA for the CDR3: TGTGCCTTCGCGGGGCAGTCAGATACGCAGTATTTT. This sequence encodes CAFAGQSDTQYF.

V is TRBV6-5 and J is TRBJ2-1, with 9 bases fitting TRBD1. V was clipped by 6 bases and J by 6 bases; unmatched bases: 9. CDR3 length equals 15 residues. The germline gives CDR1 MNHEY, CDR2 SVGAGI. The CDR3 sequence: CASSQDRGPLNEQFF. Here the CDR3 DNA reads TGTGCCAGCAGCCAGGACAGGGGACCCCTCAATGAGCAGTTCTTC.

CDR3 DNA: TGTGCCAGTAGTATCATTGCAGGGAACACTGAAGCTTTCTTT. Its protein product is CASSIIAGNTEAFF. This chain links TRBV19 with TRBJ1-1; the D is unclear. The CDR3 loop spans 14 amino acids. The V gene's germline CDR1 is LNHDA and CDR2 SQIVND (reference sequence). Trimming left V 3 bases short and J 1 base short, with 9 bases between. The full variable domain, its missing parts supplied by reference TRBV19 and TRBJ1-1, is DGGITQSPKYLFRKEGQNVTLSCEQNLNHDAMYWYRQDPGQGLRLIYYSQIVNDFQKGDIAEGYSVSREKKESFPLTVTSAQKNPTAFYLCASSIIAGNTEAFFGQGTRLTVV.

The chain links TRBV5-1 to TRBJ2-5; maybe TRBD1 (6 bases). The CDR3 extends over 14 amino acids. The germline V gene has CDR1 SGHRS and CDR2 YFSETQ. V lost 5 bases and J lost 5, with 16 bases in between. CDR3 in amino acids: CASRPRTVSETQYF. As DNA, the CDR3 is TGCGCCAGCAGACCAAGGACAGTTTCTGAGACCCAGTACTTC.

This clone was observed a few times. The CDR3 DNA reads as TGTGCCAGCAGATACAGGGAAGGCGAGACTAGCACAGATACGCAGTATTTT. Protein sequence: CASRYREGETSTDTQYF. This chain links TRBV5-6 with TRBJ2-3, with a tentative D call TRBD1 (6 bases). The CDR3 is 17 amino acids. CDR1 is SGHDT and CDR2 is YYEEEE in the germline V gene. V lost 5 bases to trimming and J lost 0 bases, with 19 bases between them.

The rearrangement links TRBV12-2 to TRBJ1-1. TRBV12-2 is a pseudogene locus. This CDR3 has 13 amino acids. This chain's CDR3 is CASRLRPGTEAFF. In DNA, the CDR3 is TGTGCAAGTCGCTTGAGACCGGGCACTGAAGCTTTCTTT.

CDR3 protein: CASSQDPLVTKNIQYF. CDR3 in DNA: TGCGCCAGCAGCCAAGATCCGCTAGTAACCAAAAACATTCAGTACTTC. The chain joins TRBV4-1 to TRBJ2-4, with no clear D. CDR1 and CDR2 from the germline V gene are MGHRA and YSYEKL. CDR3 length equals 16 residues. Trimming stripped 0 bases from V and 2 bases from J, with 11 bases between.

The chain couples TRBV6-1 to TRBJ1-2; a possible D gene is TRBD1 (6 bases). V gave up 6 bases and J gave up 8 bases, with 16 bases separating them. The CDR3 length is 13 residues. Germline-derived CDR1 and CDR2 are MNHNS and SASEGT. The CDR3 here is CASRFTGSGGYTF. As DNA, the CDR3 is TGTGCCAGCAGATTTACAGGGTCGGGCGGCTACACCTTC.

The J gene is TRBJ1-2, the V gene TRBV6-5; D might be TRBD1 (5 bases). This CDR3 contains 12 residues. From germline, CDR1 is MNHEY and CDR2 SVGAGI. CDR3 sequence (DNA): TGTGCGGGACGATCTTCGGGGGGTGGCTACACCTTC. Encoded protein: CAGRSSGGGYTF.

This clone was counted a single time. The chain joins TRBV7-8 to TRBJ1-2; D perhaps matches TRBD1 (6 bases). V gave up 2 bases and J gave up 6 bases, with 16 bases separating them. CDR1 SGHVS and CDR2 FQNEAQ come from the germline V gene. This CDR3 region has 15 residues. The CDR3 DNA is TGTGCCAGCAGCTTATGGTCAGGACAGTCGAATGGCTACACCTTC. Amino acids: CASSLWSGQSNGYTF.

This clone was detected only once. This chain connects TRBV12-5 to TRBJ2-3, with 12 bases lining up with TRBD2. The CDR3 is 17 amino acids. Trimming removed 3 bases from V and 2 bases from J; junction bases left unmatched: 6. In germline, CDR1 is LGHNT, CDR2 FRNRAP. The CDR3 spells CASGFTSGGSPTDTQYF. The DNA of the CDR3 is TGTGCTAGTGGTTTTACTAGCGGGGGGTCCCCCACAGATACGCAGTATTTT.

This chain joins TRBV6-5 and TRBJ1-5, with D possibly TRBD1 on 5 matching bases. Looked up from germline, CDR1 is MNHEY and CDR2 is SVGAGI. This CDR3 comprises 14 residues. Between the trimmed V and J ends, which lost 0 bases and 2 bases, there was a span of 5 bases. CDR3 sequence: CASSYSGGNQPQHF. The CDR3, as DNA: TGTGCCAGCAGTTACTCAGGGGGCAATCAGCCCCAGCATTTT.

The CDR3 bases are TGTGCCATCAGTGCGTATGGACAGGGCTTCGGTGAGCAGTTCTTC. As protein: CAISAYGQGFGEQFF. The V call is TRBV10-3, the J call TRBJ2-1, with 8 nucleotides matching TRBD1. CDR3 length: 15 residues. Per germline, CDR1 ENHRY and CDR2 SYGVKD. Trimming took 4 bases from V and 9 from J; bases not matched to a gene: 11.

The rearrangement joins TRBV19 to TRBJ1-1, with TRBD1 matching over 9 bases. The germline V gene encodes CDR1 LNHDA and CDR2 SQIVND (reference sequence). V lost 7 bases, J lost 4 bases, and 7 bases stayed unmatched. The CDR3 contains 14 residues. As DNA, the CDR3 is TGTGCCAGTATTCTACAGGGGGCGGGCACTGAAGCTTTCTTT. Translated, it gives CASILQGAGTEAFF.

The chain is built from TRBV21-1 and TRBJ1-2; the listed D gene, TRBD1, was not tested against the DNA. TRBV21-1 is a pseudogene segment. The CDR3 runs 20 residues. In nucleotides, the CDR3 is TGTGCCAGCAGCAAAGTCGGACTTTGTGTGCAGGGGGGACCTTTCTATGGCTACACCTTC. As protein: CASSKVGLCVQGGPFYGYTF.